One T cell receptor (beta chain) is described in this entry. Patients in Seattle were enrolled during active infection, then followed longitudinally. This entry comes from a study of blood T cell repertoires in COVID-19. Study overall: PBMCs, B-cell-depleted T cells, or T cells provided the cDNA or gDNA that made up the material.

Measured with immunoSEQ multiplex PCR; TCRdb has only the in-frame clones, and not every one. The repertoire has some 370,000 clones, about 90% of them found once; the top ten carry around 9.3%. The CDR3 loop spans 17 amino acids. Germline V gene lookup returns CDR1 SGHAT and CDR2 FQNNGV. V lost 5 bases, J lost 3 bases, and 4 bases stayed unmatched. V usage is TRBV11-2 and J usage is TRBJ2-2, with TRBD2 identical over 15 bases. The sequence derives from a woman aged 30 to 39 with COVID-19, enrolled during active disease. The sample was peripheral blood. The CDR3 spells CASSQRTSGRDTGELFF. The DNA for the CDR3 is TGTGCCAGCAGCCAAAGGACTAGCGGGAGGGACACCGGGGAGCTGTTTTTT.